The rows below give T cell receptor beta chains drawn from one sample of a study of PD-L1 blockade in urothelial cancer. Generated by immunoSEQ multiplex PCR, the TCRdb table keeps only in-frame clones and is missing some. Of 70,000 to 75,000 clones listed, 80% to 90% were seen once; the top ten hold 4% to 5%. This sample comprised PBMCs, obtained around atezolizumab (anti-PD-L1) treatment. The receptor set was obtained from a man in his 70s with urothelial cancer. The CDR3 runs from the conserved cysteine through the conserved F or W. Each record gives: clone size, V gene, CDR3 protein. Size values are once, few and many counts, or a class for expanded clones, and some rows have none.

>once|TRBV5-6
CASSFLSGSGYNEQFF
>.|TRBV2
CASSNGRASGEQYF
>.|TRBV2
CASSLRISYNEQFF
>.|TRBV5-1
CASSLDVSGGAYYEQYF
>.|TRBV2
CGSLPGQYTDTQYF
>.|TRBV28
CASTLTGVQPQHF
>.|TRBV29-1
CSVSGEGSNNYGYTF
>few|TRBV6-5
CASSYLGLGGYGYTF
>.|TRBV5-4
CASSPNEGNEQFF
>.|TRBV28
CASSLGGILNYGYTF
>.|TRBV27
CASSSGYTGELFF
>.|TRBV5-1
CASSPGQGRNQPQHF
>.|TRBV6-1
CASGGGIQETQYF
>.|TRBV18
CASSPQVASDTQYF
>.|TRBV13
CASSSDRENNYEQYF
>.|TRBV7-8
CASSSLAGASYNEQFF
>few|TRBV25-1
CASSGQTYEQYF
>.|TRBV5-4
CASSLAGLDEQYF
>few|TRBV4-1
CASSLDSTTNYGYTF
>.|TRBV10-1
CASSEIGSGDSTDTQYF
>.|TRBV5-6
CASSLDVRGPYNEQFF
>.|TRBV10-3
CAISEEGTSGKNIQYF
>.|TRBV19
CASSIGHGGATIYF
>.|TRBV6-6
CASSYSDRSPLEQYF
>.|TRBV10-3
CAISELFWTGTPYEQYF
>.|TRBV6-6
CASSLGTGGWFGYTF
>.|TRBV5-1
CASSLGGAGEDEQFF
>.|TRBV11-1
CATGTVNTGELFF
>.|TRBV6-1
CASSLDNQETQYF
>.|TRBV2
CASSGPETQYF
>.|TRBV4-1
CASSLSVSSGSRGSYNEQFF
>.|TRBV29-1
CSANTRTGGYSTDTQYF
>.|TRBV28
CASIKAGSYNEQFF
>.|TRBV28
CASSVEDRPQFF
>.|TRBV14
CASSLSGGPSGAFF
>.|TRBV7-8
CASSLAASVGQNTEAFF
>.|TRBV7-2
CASSLGVRAYEQYF
>.|TRBV5-6
CASSLDYGIVRSYEQYF
>.|TRBV5-4
CASSLDRPPSYEQYF
>.|TRBV7-9
CASSLGDIRYTF
>.|TRBV6-6
CASSYGGRGIYNEQFF
>few|TRBV2
CASRDRGRETQYF
>few|TRBV28
CASLGTGLSYGYTF
>.|TRBV19
CASSLESAAYSNQPQHF
>.|TRBV10-3
CAIKRETRGTQYF
>.|TRBV6-5
CASSRTWETQYF
>.|TRBV5-1
CASSLGLAGVSSYEQYF